This T cell receptor (beta chain) stems from a study of cytomegalovirus exposure and HLA in healthy donors. The overall study: According to later analysis, the same platform produced the 100 to 150 validation and under 700 first-cohort repertoires.

This CDR3 comprises 14 residues. Germline CDR1 reads MDHEN; CDR2 reads SYDVKM. Unmatched junction bases numbered 6, after V lost 6 bases and J lost 6 bases. The protocol was immunoSEQ multiplex PCR, while the TCRdb copy is restricted to in-frame clones and leaves out a portion. Here the sample spans roughly 300,000 clones, over 75% being singletons. The V call is TRBV28, the J call TRBJ1-5, with TRBD1 matching over 9 bases. The TCR was taken from a woman younger than 35 in good health and CMV-seronegative. The material sequenced was PBMCs. CDR3: CASRPTGGGQPQHF. Here the CDR3 DNA reads TGTGCCAGCAGACCTACAGGGGGCGGTCAGCCCCAGCATTTT.